A selection of T cell receptor beta chains follows, all from one sample in a study of cytomegalovirus exposure and HLA in healthy donors. Data came from immunoSEQ multiplex PCR; TCRdb stores just in-frame clones and leaves some out. The sample yields roughly 180,000 clones, about four fifths seen once. Sequenced material: PBMCs. These TCRs come from a girl aged 5 to 17 in good health and CMV-seropositive. Each CDR3 is given with its conserved first and last residue. A D gene is named only where the DNA matches it firmly. Clone size is shown for a subset of rows, as once, few, many or a class of expanded clone.

CDR3 length	V gene	clone size	J gene	D gene	CDR3 protein	CDR3 DNA
15	TRBV5-4	-	TRBJ2-7	TRBD1	CASSPRTGSFYEQYF	TGTGCCAGCAGCCCTAGGACAGGGAGTTTCTACGAGCAGTACTTC
14	TRBV27	-	TRBJ2-2	-	CASRFTGYDGELFF	TGTGCCAGCAGATTTACAGGGTATGACGGGGAGCTGTTTTTT
15	TRBV7-9	-	TRBJ1-4	-	CASSLIGAWDEKLFF	TGTGCCAGCAGCTTAATAGGGGCCTGGGATGAAAAACTGTTTTTT
14	TRBV7-2	-	TRBJ2-5	-	CASSLGGGAETQYF	TGTGCCAGCAGCTTAGGGGGGGGCGCAGAGACCCAGTACTTC
14	TRBV5-1	-	TRBJ2-2	-	CASSRGADTGELFF	TGCGCCAGCAGCCGGGGGGCCGACACCGGGGAGCTGTTTTTT
15	TRBV7-6	few	TRBJ1-5	TRBD1	CASSLGQGPYQPQHF	TGTGCCAGCAGCTTAGGACAGGGGCCGTATCAGCCCCAGCATTTT
12	TRBV6-5	-	TRBJ1-2	-	CASRAANYGYTF	TGTGCCAGCAGGGCTGCTAACTATGGCTACACCTTC
15	TRBV30	once	TRBJ2-2	TRBD1	CAWSLGDRAAGELFF	TGTGCCTGGAGTCTCGGCGACAGGGCGGCCGGGGAGCTGTTTTTT
15	TRBV30	once	TRBJ1-6	TRBD1	CAWSDPGQGSSPLHF	TGTGCCTGGAGCGACCCGGGACAGGGTAGTTCACCCCTCCACTTT
17	TRBV5-1	-	TRBJ2-3	TRBD2	CASSSKKPGLAEDTQYF	TGCGCCAGCAGCTCGAAGAAGCCGGGACTAGCGGAAGATACGCAGTATTTT
13	TRBV5-1	few	TRBJ2-3	TRBD1	CASSSTGEDTQYF	TGCGCCAGCAGCTCGACAGGGGAAGATACGCAGTATTTT
14	TRBV5-1	-	TRBJ1-6	-	CASSLDRSTAPLHF	TGCGCCAGCAGCTTGGACAGATCTACGGCACCCCTCCACTTT
14	TRBV5-1	few	TRBJ2-7	TRBD1	CASSSDREPYEQYF	TGCGCCAGCAGCTCCGACAGGGAGCCCTACGAGCAGTACTTC
15	TRBV6-6	-	TRBJ2-7	-	CASSYSPTARYEQYF	TGTGCCAGCAGTTACTCGCCGACAGCGCGCTACGAGCAGTACTTC
12	TRBV5-1	-	TRBJ1-3	-	CASSAGGGTIYF	TGCGCCAGCAGCGCCGGCGGAGGCACCATATATTTT
14	TRBV7-9	-	TRBJ1-2	-	CASSPLSANYGYTF	TGTGCCAGCAGCCCACTATCAGCTAACTATGGCTACACCTTC
13	TRBV6-6	-	TRBJ2-4	-	CASGTGPGNIQYF	TGTGCCAGCGGCACAGGGCCCGGAAACATTCAGTACTTC
14	TRBV9	few	TRBJ2-3	-	CASSVLMETDTQYF	TGTGCCAGCAGCGTACTCATGGAGACAGATACGCAGTATTTT
16	TRBV19	-	TRBJ2-7	-	CASRNDGGRIPYEQYF	TGTGCCAGTAGGAACGACGGAGGGAGAATCCCCTACGAGCAGTACTTC
14	TRBV10-3	few	TRBJ1-1	-	CAISDSQSNTEAFF	TGTGCCATCAGTGATAGCCAGTCAAACACTGAAGCTTTCTTT
17	TRBV10-3	-	TRBJ1-4	-	CAISESGGPRTNEKLFF	TGTGCCATCAGTGAGTCAGGAGGGCCGAGGACTAATGAAAAACTGTTTTTT
15	TRBV7-9	-	TRBJ1-3	-	CASSRAGNSGNTIYF	TGTGCCAGCAGCCGGGCGGGGAACTCTGGAAACACCATATATTTT
13	TRBV5-5	-	TRBJ1-2	-	CASSLGHPLFHTF	TGTGCCAGCAGCCTGGGACACCCGTTATTTCACACCTTC
14	TRBV6-1	-	TRBJ1-6	-	CASSETGTNSPLHF	TGTGCCAGCAGTGAAACCGGGACAAACTCACCCCTCCACTTT
12	TRBV6-6	-	TRBJ2-3	TRBD2	CAAGGREDTQYF	TGTGCCGCGGGGGGGCGTGAAGATACGCAGTATTTT
18	TRBV9	-	TRBJ2-1	TRBD1	CASSVDSRDRGMKYEQFF	TGTGCCAGCAGCGTAGATAGTAGGGACAGGGGAATGAAATATGAGCAGTTCTTC
15	TRBV18	-	TRBJ1-4	TRBD1	CASSPMTGANEKLFF	TGTGCCAGCTCACCAATGACAGGGGCTAATGAAAAACTGTTTTTT